The 28 T cell receptor beta chains below come from one sample, sequenced in a study of blood T cell repertoires in COVID-19. Libraries were prepared by immunoSEQ multiplex PCR; TCRdb keeps only in-frame clonotypes and omits some of them. Of approximately 350,000 clones listed, 80% to 90% are singletons. The sequencing sample was made of PBMCs or T cells enriched from blood (not recorded which). These receptors all come from a man in his late teens or twenties who had recovered from COVID-19.

V gene TRBV28 combines with J gene TRBJ1-1, with TRBD1 as a possible D gene (6 bases). The germline V and J ends were trimmed by 3 bases and 4 bases, with 12 bases remaining between them. This CDR3 has 14 residues. The V gene's germline CDR1 is MDHEN and CDR2 SYDVKM. Written as DNA, the CDR3 is TGTGCCAGCAGTTTTAGAGCGGGGGCCACTGAAGCTTTCTTT. This gives the protein CASSFRAGATEAFF. Combining the CDR3 with reference TRBV28 and TRBJ1-1 gives the whole variable domain DVKVTQSSRYLVKRTGEKVFLECVQDMDHENMFWYRQDPGLGLRLIYFSYDVKMKEKGDIPEGYSVSREKKERFSLILESASTNQTSMYLCASSFRAGATEAFFGQGTRLTVV.

V gene TRBV5-6 combines with J gene TRBJ2-7, with D unclear. Germline CDR1 SGHDT, CDR2 YYEEEE. The V end lost 0 bases, the J end lost 3 bases, and 7 bases lay between the germline ends. CDR3 length equals 13 residues. The DNA of the CDR3 is TGTGCCAGCAGCTTGGACGGTTACTACGAGCAGTACTTC. It codes for CASSLDGYYEQYF.

The chain carries TRBV28 and TRBJ2-7; 9 bases map to TRBD1. Germline trimming cut 3 bases from V and 9 bases from J; bases unmatched to any gene: 0. CDR1 MDHEN and CDR2 SYDVKM come from the germline V gene. The CDR3 contains 11 residues. The chain's CDR3 is CASSLDRGQYF. For the CDR3, the DNA is TGTGCCAGCAGTTTGGACAGGGGGCAGTACTTC.

The chain combines TRBV3-1 (or the pseudogene TRBV3-2) with TRBJ1-2; no clear D. Germline V gives CDR1 LGHDT, CDR2 YNNKEL (reference sequence). There are 13 residues in the CDR3. Trimming removed 1 base at V and 5 bases at J, with 8 bases between. The CDR3 nucleotides read TGTGCCAGCAGCCAAGCGCAGGTTTATGGCTACACCTTC. Translating it yields CASSQAQVYGYTF.

The chain employs TRBV4-1 and TRBJ1-6; D is perhaps TRBD1 (5 bases). Trimming cost V 5 bases and J 3 bases, with 11 bases left between them. CDR1 and CDR2 (germline): MGHRA, YSYEKL. The CDR3 runs to 15 residues. CDR3 sequence reads: CASSSGRGYNSPLHF. CDR3 nucleotide sequence: TGCGCCAGCAGCAGTGGAAGGGGCTATAATTCACCCCTCCACTTT.

This chain connects TRBV29-1 to TRBJ2-1, with 9 positions matching TRBD1. V trimming: 0 bases; J trimming: 9 bases; junction bases outside the gene matches: 18. The CDR3 extends over 18 amino acids. Germline V gene lookup returns CDR1 SQVTM and CDR2 ANQGSEA. The CDR3 is CSVEDRPLTGGRFPEQFF. The CDR3 nucleotides are TGCAGCGTTGAAGATCGTCCGTTAACAGGGGGCCGATTTCCTGAGCAGTTCTTC.

This chain connects TRBV9 to TRBJ1-1; unclear D gene. V was clipped by 2 bases and J by 1 base, with 12 bases between them. Germline assignment: CDR1 SGDLS and CDR2 YYNGEE. The CDR3 is 15 amino acids. The CDR3 sequence is CASSVLPGGNTEAFF. The CDR3 DNA reads TGTGCCAGCAGCGTCCTGCCTGGAGGGAACACTGAAGCTTTCTTT.

The table lists this clone with a count of one. V and J are TRBV6-5 and TRBJ1-1; possible D gene TRBD1, 6 bases. Germline loops: CDR1 MNHEY, CDR2 SVGAGI. Trimming shortened V by 7 bases and J by 1 base, and 10 bases separated the two germline ends. This CDR3 comprises 13 residues. CDR3 sequence (DNA): TGTGCCAGCACCCAAGGGGGGAACACTGAAGCTTTCTTT. It yields the protein CASTQGGNTEAFF.

A word on this clone: One junction end does not reproduce the germline sequence, and a read error may be involved. The chain employs TRBV6-1 and TRBJ1-2, with D unclear. CDR1 is MNHNS, CDR2 SASEGT, per germline. This CDR3 region has 11 residues. CDR3 amino acids: CASSEGVEGAF. CDR3 bases: TGTGCCAGCAGTGAAGGTGTTGAGGGAGCCTTC.

J is TRBJ2-2 and V is TRBV7-3; D is uncertain. Germline V gene lookup returns CDR1 SGHTA and CDR2 FQGTGA. V shed 2 bases and J shed 1 base, with 14 bases lying between them. The CDR3 loop spans 17 amino acids. The CDR3 DNA reads TGTGCCAGCAGCTTAGGGCTCGCGACCGAGAACACCGGGGAGCTGTTTTTT. Its protein is CASSLGLATENTGELFF.

J is TRBJ1-5 and V is TRBV27; 9 nucleotides match TRBD1. CDR1 and CDR2 (germline): MNHEY, SMNVEV (reference sequence). The CDR3 loop spans 15 amino acids. With 6 bases clipped from V and 6 bases from J, the junction kept 9 bases outside the gene matches. CDR3 protein: CASRGGDRVGQPQHF. The CDR3 coding sequence is TGTGCCAGCAGAGGGGGGGACAGGGTCGGTCAGCCCCAGCATTTT.

V and J are TRBV7-6 and TRBJ2-5; D remains unclear. The CDR3 length is 15 residues. Trimming cost V 0 bases and J 1 base, with 9 bases left between them. CDR1 and CDR2 from the germline V gene are SGHVS and FNYEAQ. CDR3 protein: CASSLAQSSQETQYF. DNA for the CDR3: TGTGCCAGCAGCTTAGCGCAGTCTAGCCAAGAGACCCAGTACTTC.

The chain links TRBV16 to TRBJ2-1; 7 bases are a match to TRBD1. V was pared by 0 bases and J by 3 bases, with 5 bases of the junction left unmatched. In germline, CDR1 is KGHSY, CDR2 FQNENV. This CDR3 region has 16 residues. The chain's CDR3 is CASSQSGRTGYNEQFF. As DNA, the CDR3 is TGTGCCAGCAGCCAATCGGGGCGGACAGGCTACAATGAGCAGTTCTTC.

The V call is TRBV27, the J call TRBJ2-5, with TRBD1 matching over 9 bases. J was trimmed by 5 bases and V by 3 bases; bases with no gene match: 7. Germline values: CDR1 MNHEY, CDR2 SMNVEV (reference sequence). The CDR3 runs to 15 residues. The CDR3 protein is CASSFGQGLRETQYF. CDR3 nucleotide sequence: TGTGCCAGCAGTTTTGGACAGGGGCTGAGGGAGACCCAGTACTTC.

The chain joins TRBV12-3 or TRBV12-4 to TRBJ1-1; no clear D gene. The V gene lost 3 bases and the J gene lost 7 bases, with 6 bases spanning the gap. This CDR3 has 11 residues. The chain's CDR3 is CASSFSGEAFF. Here the CDR3 DNA reads TGTGCCAGCAGTTTCTCCGGTGAAGCTTTCTTT.

V and J are TRBV4-1 and TRBJ1-5; 8 nucleotides align to TRBD1. Trimming cost V 6 bases and J 2 bases; bases outside gene matches: 6. This CDR3 contains 15 residues. Germline V gene lookup returns CDR1 MGHRA and CDR2 YSYEKL. The CDR3 here is CASSHGQGRNQPQHF. The CDR3 nucleotides are TGCGCCAGCAGTCACGGACAGGGCCGCAATCAGCCCCAGCATTTT.

This CDR3 is CASSPNEDSFSELFF. DNA of the CDR3: TGTGCCAGCTCACCCAATGAGGACAGTTTTTCTGAACTGTTTTTT. The chain couples TRBV18 to TRBJ1-4; a weak D match, TRBD1 (6 bases). V lost 3 bases and J 12 bases, leaving 20 bases between the germline ends. Per the germline V gene, CDR1 is KGHSH and CDR2 is LQKENI. CDR3 length equals 15 residues.

This clone was detected once. This rearrangement joins TRBV30 to TRBJ1-2; D is ambiguous. CDR1 and CDR2 from the germline V gene are GTSNPN and SVGIG (reference sequence). Between the trimmed V and J ends, which lost 0 bases and 1 base, there was a span of 6 bases. This CDR3 is 13 amino acids long. The CDR3 region has the DNA TGTGCCTGGAGTGTGGGGAGTAACTATGGCTACACCTTC. Its translation is CAWSVGSNYGYTF.

The V call is TRBV20-1, the J call TRBJ1-6; TRBD1 matches 8 bases. Germline V lookup: CDR1 DFQATT, CDR2 SNEGSKA (reference sequence). The CDR3 loop spans 15 amino acids. V was clipped by 3 bases and J by 7 bases; unmatched bases: 8. The CDR3 DNA is TGCAGTGCTAGTCTTGAGGACAGGGAAAATTCACCCCTCCACTTT. Encoded protein: CSASLEDRENSPLHF.

This chain joins TRBV7-3 and TRBJ2-1; maybe TRBD2 (5 bases). This CDR3 comprises 16 residues. The ends were cut back, 2 bases at V and 3 bases at J, with 14 bases in the middle. CDR1 SGHTA and CDR2 FQGTGA come from the germline V gene. The CDR3 DNA follows: TGTGCCAGCAGCTTAGGTAGCGCGGTGGGCTACAATGAGCAGTTCTTC. Amino acids: CASSLGSAVGYNEQFF. The whole variable domain, remainder taken from reference TRBV7-3 and TRBJ2-1, is GAGVSQTPSNKVTEKGKYVELRCDPISGHTALYWYRQSLGQGPEFLIYFQGTGAADDSGLPNDRFFAVRPEGSVSTLKIQRTERGDSAVYLCASSLGSAVGYNEQFFGPGTRLTVL.

V gene TRBV2 combines with J gene TRBJ1-5; TRBD1 matches 10 bases. Germline V gives CDR1 SNHLY, CDR2 FYNNEI. The junction had 1 base not matched to a gene; V was cut back by 4 bases and J by 4 bases. This CDR3 is 14 amino acids long. CDR3 in DNA: TGTGCCAGCAGTGTGGACAGGGGGAATCAGCCCCAGCATTTT. It encodes CASSVDRGNQPQHF.

V gene TRBV5-1 combines with J gene TRBJ2-5, with TRBD1 matching 9 bases. Germline CDR1 is SGHRS and CDR2 is YFSETQ. There are 15 residues in the CDR3. Losses at the gene ends were 4 bases for V and 5 bases for J; bases not matched to a gene: 9. The chain's CDR3 is CASSSPTGGEETQYF. In DNA form, the CDR3 reads TGCGCCAGCAGCAGCCCGACAGGGGGTGAGGAGACCCAGTACTTC. Supplemented by reference TRBV5-1 and TRBJ2-5, the full variable domain reads KAGVTQTPRYLIKTRGQQVTLSCSPISGHRSVSWYQQTPGQGLQFLFEYFSETQRNKGNFPGRFSGRQFSNSRSEMNVSTLELGDSALYLCASSSPTGGEETQYFGPGTRLLVL.

V and J are TRBV5-4 and TRBJ1-4; TRBD1 matches 8 bases. Germline V CDR1 and CDR2: SGHNT, YYREEE (reference sequence). The CDR3 runs to 14 residues. Losses at the gene ends were 6 bases for V and 7 bases for J; bases not matched to a gene: 8. CDR3 amino acids: CASTTGGETEKLFF. The DNA of the CDR3 is TGTGCCAGCACAACAGGGGGTGAGACTGAAAAACTGTTTTTT. Full variable domain (outside the CDR3, taken from reference TRBV5-4 and TRBJ1-4): ETGVTQSPTHLIKTRGQQVTLRCSSQSGHNTVSWYQQALGQGPQFIFQYYREEENGRGNFPPRFSGLQFPNYSSELNVNALELDDSALYLCASTTGGETEKLFFGSGTQLSVL.

The rearrangement joins TRBV5-6 to TRBJ1-5; D unclear. CDR3 length equals 15 residues. Germline V CDR1 and CDR2: SGHDT, YYEEEE. V lost 0 bases and J 8 bases, leaving 15 bases between the germline ends. CDR3 nucleotide sequence: TGTGCCAGCAGCTTGGGGGTACAGTTTCGCGAGCCCCAGCATTTT. Translating gives CASSLGVQFREPQHF.

The chain links TRBV11-2 to TRBJ1-5; TRBD1 agrees at 9 bases. This CDR3 is 15 amino acids long. V was clipped by 0 bases and J by 4 bases; unmatched bases: 1. Per the germline V gene, CDR1 is SGHAT and CDR2 is FQNNGV. CDR3 in DNA: TGTGCCAGCAGCTTAGAACAGGGGGCGAATCAGCCCCAGCATTTT. Protein sequence: CASSLEQGANQPQHF.

This clone was seen a handful of times. The chain links TRBV7-9 to TRBJ2-7; 7 nucleotides line up with TRBD2. Germline V CDR1 and CDR2: SEHNR, FQNEAQ (reference sequence). The CDR3 covers 17 residues. V gave up 1 base and J gave up 6 bases; unmatched junction bases: 15. The CDR3 DNA is TGTGCCAGCAGCTTAGTGGGATGGGGGGAGGGTCCCCTCGAGCAGTACTTC. It yields the protein CASSLVGWGEGPLEQYF.

This clone was counted once. The chain uses TRBV7-2 and TRBJ2-2, with unresolved D. The germline V gene encodes CDR1 SGHTA and CDR2 FQGNSA. The ends were cut back, 4 bases at V and 5 bases at J, with 8 bases in the middle. The CDR3 is 13 amino acids. This CDR3 reads CASSSRLTGELFF. As DNA, the CDR3 is TGTGCCAGCAGCTCCCGTCTAACCGGGGAGCTGTTTTTT.

The chain is built from TRBV18 and TRBJ1-6, with 9 bases identical to TRBD1. Germline trimming cut 1 base from V and 7 bases from J; bases unmatched to any gene: 5. The CDR3 spans 16 residues. Germline V gene data show CDR1 as KGHSH and CDR2 as LQKENI. The CDR3 loop is CASSPRLGTGNSPLHF. In nucleotides, the CDR3 is TGTGCCAGCTCACCACGTCTGGGGACAGGGAATTCACCCCTCCACTTT.